This passage covers 13 T cell receptor beta chains from one sample sequenced in a study of blood T cell repertoires in COVID-19. Sequenced by immunoSEQ multiplex PCR; TCRdb stores in-frame clones only, minus some. The data show roughly 300,000 clones, 65% to 90% seen once. The sequenced sample was peripheral blood. The receptor source for this set is a human donor in a cohort sampled during active COVID-19.

The gene calls are TRBV27 and TRBJ1-3, with 11 nucleotides matching TRBD1. The CDR3 has 15 amino acids. The germline gives CDR1 MNHEY, CDR2 SMNVEV (reference sequence). V lost 3 bases, J lost 6 bases, and 4 bases stayed unmatched. The DNA of the CDR3 is TGTGCCAGCAGTTTGGACAGGGGGCGCGAAAACACCATATATTTT. This sequence encodes CASSLDRGRENTIYF.

The chain links TRBV7-8 to TRBJ1-1, with a possible D match to TRBD1 (6 bases). Trimming removed 1 base at V and 4 bases at J, with 10 bases between. Per the germline V gene, CDR1 is SGHVS and CDR2 is FQNEAQ. The CDR3 totals 14 residues. CDR3 nucleotide sequence: TGTGCCAGCAGCTTAGGGGGGCTGGGCACTGAAGCTTTCTTT. It yields the protein CASSLGGLGTEAFF.

This clone has more than one count but fewer than ten. This chain uses TRBV11-3 with TRBJ2-7; D uncertain. Trimming cost V 1 base and J 6 bases, with 7 bases left between them. The CDR3 covers 12 residues. Germline values: CDR1 SGHNT, CDR2 YENEEA. This CDR3 is CASSLAGGEQYF. The CDR3 nucleotides read TGTGCCAGCAGCTTAGCTGGCGGCGAGCAGTACTTC.

The V gene is TRBV24-1, the J gene TRBJ2-3; 15 bases fit TRBD2. V gave up 4 bases and J gave up 8 bases; unmatched junction bases: 12. Germline V gene sequence: CDR1 KGHDR, CDR2 SFDVKD. The CDR3 has 18 amino acids. The CDR3 coding sequence is TGTGCCACCAGTGACCGGGGGACTAGCGGGGGGCCCAGAGGTACGCAGTATTTT. It is translated as CATSDRGTSGGPRGTQYF.

In DNA form, the CDR3 reads TGTGCCACAATTCGGAGCGGGGTGTCCAATGAGCAGTTCTTC. It translates to CATIRSGVSNEQFF. The J gene is TRBJ2-1, the V gene TRBV10-3; 7 positions match TRBD2. V lost 10 bases to trimming and J lost 6 bases; unmatched junction nucleotides: 12. The germline V gene encodes CDR1 ENHRY and CDR2 SYGVKD. This CDR3 is built from 14 residues.

The chain carries TRBV5-8 and TRBJ2-7, with 11 bases aligning to TRBD2. From germline, CDR1 is SGHTS and CDR2 YDEGEE. J gave up 2 bases and V 0 bases, and 10 bases lay outside the gene matches. There are 18 residues in the CDR3. The CDR3, as DNA: TGTGCCAGCAGCTTGGTTACTAGCGGGGGCGCGAGGCCCTACGAGCAGTACTTC. Residues: CASSLVTSGGARPYEQYF.

The gene calls are TRBV24-1 and TRBJ2-1; the match to TRBD2 covers 14 bases. Germline values: CDR1 KGHDR, CDR2 SFDVKD. After removal of 4 bases from V and 0 bases from J, the junction contained 4 bases not matched to a gene. This CDR3 spans 18 amino acids. The CDR3 coding sequence is TGTGCCACCAGTGACCCTGGACTAGCGGGGGGCTCCTACAATGAGCAGTTCTTC. It codes for CATSDPGLAGGSYNEQFF.

DNA for the CDR3: TGTGCCACCAGTGGGCCAGGGGATTACGAGCAGTACTTC. It codes for CATSGPGDYEQYF. The chain links TRBV24-1 to TRBJ2-7; D might be TRBD1 (6 bases). The CDR3 is 13 amino acids. V was cut by 5 bases and J by 4 bases, with 11 bases left in between. Looked up from germline, CDR1 is KGHDR and CDR2 is SFDVKD.

This chain links TRBV9 with TRBJ2-4, with D tentatively TRBD2 (5 bases). Germline CDR1 is SGDLS and CDR2 is YYNGEE. This CDR3 has 13 amino acids. V was shortened by 2 bases and J by 9 bases, with 12 bases between the two germline ends. The CDR3 loop is CASSVDSGGIQYF. CDR3 coding DNA: TGTGCCAGCAGCGTGGACTCCGGCGGCATTCAGTACTTC. The variable domain in full, completed from reference TRBV9 and TRBJ2-4, reads DSGVTQTPKHLITATGQRVTLRCSPRSGDLSVYWYQQSLDQGLQFLIQYYNGEERAKGNILERFSAQQFPDLHSELNLSSLELGDSALYFCASSVDSGGIQYFGAGTRLSVL.

A single count supports this clone. The chain joins TRBV6-5 to TRBJ2-5, with 7 nucleotides matching TRBD2. V lost 9 bases and J lost 0; bases outside the gene matches: 7. Germline V gene sequence: CDR1 MNHEY, CDR2 SVGAGI. The CDR3 is 14 residues long. The CDR3, as DNA: TGTGCCAGTATCAAAGCGGGGTACCAAGAGACCCAGTACTTC. As protein: CASIKAGYQETQYF.

V is TRBV12-5 and J is TRBJ2-3; D gene uncertain. Trimming took 2 bases from V and 0 from J, leaving 6 bases between them. The CDR3 is made up of 14 amino acids. Germline-derived CDR1 and CDR2 are LGHNT and FRNRAP. The CDR3: CASGLSRSTDTQYF. In DNA form, the CDR3 reads TGTGCTAGTGGTTTGTCCAGGAGCACAGATACGCAGTATTTT.

The CDR3 nucleotides read TGTGCCAGCAGCGCCGCTGGAGGCTCTGGAAACACCATATATTTT. As protein: CASSAAGGSGNTIYF. The chain joins TRBV6-5 to TRBJ1-3; D remains ambiguous. The CDR3 length is 15 residues. The V end was cut by 6 bases, the J end by 0 bases, with 12 bases between. Germline assignment: CDR1 MNHEY and CDR2 SVGAGI.

The V gene is TRBV9, the J gene TRBJ1-1; the match to TRBD1 covers 10 bases. The CDR3 is made up of 17 amino acids. Trimming at V came to 2 bases and at J to 6 bases, leaving 13 bases not matched to a gene. Germline-derived CDR1 and CDR2 are SGDLS and YYNGEE. In nucleotides, the CDR3 is TGTGCCAGCAGCGTTAGCCCTTCCCGGGACAGGGGACCTGAAGCTTTCTTT. It specifies CASSVSPSRDRGPEAFF.